These 8 T cell receptor beta chains came from one sample sequenced in a study of blood T cells in healthy people across ages. Combining a sample-barcoded 5' primer with a J-beta primer mix, a second PCR ran for roughly 7 to 11 cycles. Using its own MiXCR run on the 5' RACE reads, TCRdb lists one record per CDR3 protein. The top ten hold roughly 25% of the sample, which has about 760,000 distinct CDR3 sequences, about 61% seen once. The sample was blood. All receptors derive from a man in his forties in good health.

V is TRBV5-1 and J is TRBJ2-3; D perhaps matches TRBD1 (6 bases). V gave up 3 bases and J gave up 6 bases, with 14 bases separating them. This CDR3 region has 14 residues. Germline CDR1 SGHRS, CDR2 YFSETQ. The CDR3: CASSYGTIQDTQYF. In DNA form, the CDR3 reads TGCGCCAGCAGCTACGGGACAATCCAGGATACGCAGTATTTT.

This clonotype has a count of ten or more. This sequence joins TRBV29-1 and TRBJ2-7, with D maybe TRBD2 (5 bases). Germline-derived CDR1 and CDR2 are SQVTM and ANQGSEA. The V end was cut by 1 base, the J end by 3 bases, with 7 bases between. The CDR3 is 12 residues long. This CDR3 is CSVEGRDYEQYF. For the CDR3, the DNA is TGCAGCGTTGAAGGCCGGGACTACGAGCAGTACTTC.

The chain employs TRBV3-1 and TRBJ1-5; maybe TRBD1 (6 bases). The CDR3 runs 13 residues. Germline CDR1 and CDR2: LGHDT and YNNKEL (reference sequence). V lost 8 bases and J 2 bases, leaving 10 bases between the germline ends. The CDR3 nucleotides are TGTGCCAGCTCCCACAGGGGCAATCAGCCCCAGCATTTT. This codes for CASSHRGNQPQHF.

The chain employs TRBV12-3 or TRBV12-4 and TRBJ1-1; unclear D gene. The CDR3 loop spans 13 amino acids. Trimming removed 3 bases at V and 8 bases at J, with 13 bases between. This CDR3 is CASSFILEGEAFF. The CDR3 DNA is TGTGCCAGCAGTTTTATTTTGGAAGGAGAAGCTTTCTTT.

This clonotype was seen a single time. The chain employs TRBV2 and TRBJ2-7, with D maybe TRBD1 (6 bases). The CDR3 contains 14 residues. From germline, CDR1 is SNHLY and CDR2 FYNNEI. V was trimmed by 7 bases and J by 7 bases, leaving 20 bases between them. The CDR3 DNA sequence: TGTGCCAGCACGCTAGTAGCCGGGGACAATGAGCAGTACTTC. It specifies CASTLVAGDNEQYF. Drawing the rest from reference TRBV2 and TRBJ2-7, the complete variable domain is EPEVTQTPSHQVTQMGQEVILRCVPISNHLYFYWYRQILGQKVEFLVSFYNNEISEKSEIFDDQFSVERPDGSNFTLKIRSTKLEDSAMYFCASTLVAGDNEQYFGPGTRLTVT.

This chain joins TRBV4-1 and TRBJ2-4, with 8 bases lining up with TRBD2. Germline trimming cut 0 bases from V and 7 bases from J; bases unmatched to any gene: 5. Germline CDR1 is MGHRA and CDR2 is YSYEKL. CDR3 length: 15 amino acids. CDR3 in amino acids: CASSQESGGHNIQYF. CDR3 DNA sequence: TGCGCCAGCAGCCAAGAGTCGGGGGGGCATAACATTCAGTACTTC.

This clonotype was detected only a few times. The chain carries TRBV20-1 and TRBJ2-1; D is possibly TRBD2 (6 bases). Trimming pared 6 bases from V and 9 bases from J, leaving 18 bases between. Looked up from germline, CDR1 is DFQATT and CDR2 is SNEGSKA (reference sequence). This CDR3 has 13 amino acids. In DNA, the CDR3 is TGCAGTGCCCCGGGGGACCCCGACAGTGAGCAGTTCTTC. Protein: CSAPGDPDSEQFF.

The chain couples TRBV4-3 to TRBJ1-1; 8 positions agree with TRBD1. Germline CDR1 is LGHNA and CDR2 is YSLEER. J gave up 7 bases and V 0 bases, and 4 bases lay outside the gene matches. The CDR3 length is 14 residues. DNA of the CDR3: TGCGCCAGCAGCCAAGACCGGACAGGGTATGAAGCTTTCTTT. It is translated as CASSQDRTGYEAFF.